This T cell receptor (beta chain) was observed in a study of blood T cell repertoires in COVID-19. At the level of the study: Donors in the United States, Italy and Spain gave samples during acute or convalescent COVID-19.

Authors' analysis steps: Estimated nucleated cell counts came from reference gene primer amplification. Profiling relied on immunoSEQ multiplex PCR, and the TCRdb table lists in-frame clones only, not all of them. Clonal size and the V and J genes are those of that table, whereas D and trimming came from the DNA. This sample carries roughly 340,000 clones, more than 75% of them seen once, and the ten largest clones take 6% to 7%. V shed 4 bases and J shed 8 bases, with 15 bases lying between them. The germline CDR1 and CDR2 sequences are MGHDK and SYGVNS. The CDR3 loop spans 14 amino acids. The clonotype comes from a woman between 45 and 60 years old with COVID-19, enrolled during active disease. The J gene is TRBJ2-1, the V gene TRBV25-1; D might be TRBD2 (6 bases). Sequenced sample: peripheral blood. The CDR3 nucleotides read TGTGCCAGCAGTGTATTCGGGAGCCTGGATGAGCAGTTCTTC. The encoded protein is CASSVFGSLDEQFF.